This TCR beta chain appears in the sequencing data of a study of blood T cell repertoires in COVID-19. Turning to the study itself: Acute-phase and convalescent COVID-19 samples originated in the United States, Italy and Spain. The analysed material was cDNA or gDNA that came from T cells, B-cell-depleted T cells, or PBMCs.

Germline V gene data show CDR1 as LGHNA and CDR2 as YNFKEQ. CDR3 size: 17 residues. V was pared by 0 bases and J by 3 bases, with 5 bases of the junction left unmatched. In the original workflow: Counts of nucleated cells, estimated from reference gene primer amplification, were obtained. Assay: immunoSEQ multiplex PCR; the TCRdb copy retains only in-frame clones and omits some. The DNA gave D and trimming, while V, J and clone size come from that table. The sample gives about 230,000 clones, 80% to 90% of which show up once; 11% is in the top ten. Enrolment of Seattle patients took place during active infection, and they were followed longitudinally.

The clonotype originates from a man between 45 and 60 years old with COVID-19, enrolled during active disease. Sequenced material: peripheral blood. This chain uses TRBV4-2 with TRBJ1-5, with 10 bases fitting TRBD1. DNA of the CDR3: TGTGCCAGCAGCCAAGATCCGGGGACAGGGGACAATCAGCCCCAGCATTTT. Protein: CASSQDPGTGDNQPQHF.